These 15 T cell receptor beta chains share one sample of origin, sequenced in a study of blood T cells in healthy people across ages. With a J-beta primer mix and a sample-barcoded 5' primer, a second PCR ran about 7 to 11 cycles. TCRdb processed the 5' RACE reads anew with MiXCR; each CDR3 protein has one entry. The sample records 800,000 or so distinct CDR3 sequences, around half being singletons. The sample taken for sequencing was blood. These receptors all come from a man older than 75 in good health.

This sequence joins TRBV6-2 or TRBV6-3 and TRBJ2-1; 7 positions agree with TRBD2. J was trimmed by 3 bases and V by 4 bases; bases with no gene match: 6. The germline V gene has CDR1 MNHEY and CDR2 SVGEGT. The CDR3 is 15 residues long. The chain's CDR3 is CASSSPSSGYNEQFF. Here the CDR3 DNA reads TGTGCCAGCAGTTCCCCCTCTAGCGGCTACAATGAGCAGTTCTTC.

This clonotype was seen a few times. The chain links TRBV7-2 to TRBJ2-7, with TRBD2 identical over 10 bases. With 4 bases clipped from V and 7 bases from J, the junction kept 13 bases outside the gene matches. This CDR3 contains 16 residues. Germline CDR1 and CDR2: SGHTA and FQGNSA. The CDR3 protein is CASSSSSGRRLGEQYF. Here the CDR3 DNA reads TGTGCCAGCAGCTCCAGTAGCGGGAGGCGTTTGGGTGAGCAGTACTTC.

The chain carries TRBV9 and TRBJ2-1, with D possibly TRBD1 on 6 matching bases. In germline, CDR1 is SGDLS, CDR2 YYNGEE. The V and J ends lost 7 bases and 9 bases respectively, with 17 bases between them. CDR3 length: 13 residues. CDR3 amino acids: CASGGGGPREQFF. CDR3 DNA: TGTGCCAGCGGGGGTGGGGGCCCTCGTGAGCAGTTCTTC. The full variable domain, with the rest looked up from reference TRBV9 and TRBJ2-1, is DSGVTQTPKHLITATGQRVTLRCSPRSGDLSVYWYQQSLDQGLQFLIQYYNGEERAKGNILERFSAQQFPDLHSELNLSSLELGDSALYFCASGGGGPREQFFGPGTRLTVL.

At least ten counts were recorded for this clonotype. The chain uses TRBV29-1 and TRBJ2-7; 7 bases are a match to TRBD2. Germline CDR1 is SQVTM and CDR2 is ANQGSEA. The CDR3 consists of 13 residues. V was pared by 3 bases and J by 6 bases, with 8 bases of the junction left unmatched. CDR3 region: CSVEGGYPSEQYF. The CDR3 DNA follows: TGCAGCGTTGAGGGGGGGTATCCGTCCGAGCAGTACTTC.

J is TRBJ2-5 and V is TRBV12-3 or TRBV12-4; 8 bases map to TRBD2. The ends lost 6 bases at V and 11 bases at J; junction bases unmatched: 17. This CDR3 has 15 residues. DNA for the CDR3: TGTGCCAGCAGACCACGACTAGCGAGTTACAATGAGCAGTACTTC. Translation: CASRPRLASYNEQYF.

V is TRBV9 and J is TRBJ1-2; unclear D gene. V lost 0 bases and J 7 bases, leaving 10 bases between the germline ends. Germline V gives CDR1 SGDLS, CDR2 YYNGEE. The CDR3 is made up of 13 amino acids. For the CDR3, the DNA is TGTGCCAGCAGCGTAGGCGGGCCGAGTGGCTACACCTTC. It yields the protein CASSVGGPSGYTF.

This clonotype was counted a few times. This chain joins TRBV12-3 or TRBV12-4 and TRBJ2-1; 12 nucleotides line up with TRBD2. The V and J ends lost 6 bases and 7 bases, in that order; junction bases with no gene match: 7. The CDR3 runs to 15 residues. The CDR3 coding sequence is TGTGCCAGCAGACTACTAGCGGGGGGTCATAATGAGCAGTTCTTC. Translated, it gives CASRLLAGGHNEQFF.

The chain employs TRBV6-5 and TRBJ2-1; 8 bases agree with TRBD2. The CDR3 is 15 amino acids. The germline V gene has CDR1 MNHEY and CDR2 SVGAGI. Trimming at V came to 4 bases and at J to 7 bases, leaving 9 bases not matched to a gene. CDR3 loop: CASSSRAGLGNEQFF. CDR3 DNA sequence: TGTGCCAGCAGTTCCCGCGCGGGACTAGGAAATGAGCAGTTCTTC.

About this clonotype itself: This may be a read error, as it is one base from a much larger clone. The chain has TRBV29-1 and TRBJ2-5, with a weak D call TRBD1 (6 bases). Germline CDR1 SQVTM, CDR2 ANQGSEA. This CDR3 is 12 amino acids long. Trimming removed 6 bases at V and 4 bases at J, with 12 bases between. CDR3 sequence (DNA): TGCAGCGTGAGGGGGAATAGAGAGACCCAGTACTTC. Its translation: CSVRGNRETQYF. Full variable domain (rest looked up from reference TRBV29-1 and TRBJ2-5): SAVISQKPSRDICQRGTSLTIQCQVDSQVTMMFWYRQQPGQSLTLIATANQGSEATYESGFVIDKFPISRPNLTFSTLTVSNMSPEDSSIYLCSVRGNRETQYFGPGTRLLVL.

This chain connects TRBV7-7 to TRBJ2-7, with D unclear. With the DNA end fitting TRBJ2-5 better, the J assignment may be wrong. The CDR3 is 15 amino acids. The germline CDR1 and CDR2 sequences are SSHAT and FNYEAQ (reference sequence). The CDR3 sequence is CASSLAAEPGETQYF. The CDR3 nucleotides are TGTGCCAGCAGCTTAGCCGCCGAACCGGGCGAGACCCAGTACTTC.

This chain connects TRBV7-8 to TRBJ2-1, with TRBD2 identical over 12 bases. The CDR3 covers 16 residues. CDR1 is SGHVS, CDR2 FQNEAQ, per germline. J gave up 4 bases and V 5 bases, and 6 bases lay outside the gene matches. The CDR3 DNA reads TGTGCCAGCAGCGAGACTAGCGGGAGAAAATACAATGAGCAGTTCTTC. Protein sequence: CASSETSGRKYNEQFF.

The rearrangement links TRBV28 to TRBJ1-2, with TRBD1 matching 7 bases. Germline loops: CDR1 MDHEN, CDR2 SYDVKM. V trimming: 4 bases; J trimming: 6 bases; junction bases outside the gene matches: 17. The CDR3 sequence is 17 residues long. In DNA, the CDR3 is TGTGCCAGCAGTTCAACTCCGACAGGGATGGGAGCTGATGGCTACACCTTC. Translating it yields CASSSTPTGMGADGYTF.

This clonotype was picked up a small number of times. The chain has TRBV7-3 and TRBJ2-3, with TRBD1 identical over 7 bases. From germline, CDR1 is SGHTA and CDR2 FQGTGA. With V trimmed by 7 bases and J by 1 base, 11 bases remained unmatched. CDR3 length: 16 residues. The CDR3 here is CASTTQPGTGTDTQYF. In DNA form, the CDR3 reads TGTGCCAGCACCACCCAGCCGGGGACAGGCACAGATACGCAGTATTTT.

Of note for this clonotype: It may be a read error: a sequence one base away is much more abundant. This chain links TRBV4-2 with TRBJ1-2; D possibly corresponds to TRBD1 (6 bases). The germline V gene has CDR1 LGHNA and CDR2 YNFKEQ. The length of the CDR3 is 15 residues. DNA for the CDR3: TGTGCCATCAGCCAAGATCTGAGGGGGGCAGGTGGCTACACCTTC. This sequence encodes CAISQDLRGAGGYTF.

This clonotype was recorded a few times. The chain carries TRBV12-3 or TRBV12-4 and TRBJ2-2, with D hard to call. The ends were cut back, 6 bases at V and 4 bases at J, with 12 bases in the middle. This CDR3 is built from 14 residues. CDR3 residues: CASSKDPATGELFF. Written as DNA, the CDR3 is TGTGCCAGCAGCAAGGACCCCGCCACCGGGGAGCTGTTTTTT.